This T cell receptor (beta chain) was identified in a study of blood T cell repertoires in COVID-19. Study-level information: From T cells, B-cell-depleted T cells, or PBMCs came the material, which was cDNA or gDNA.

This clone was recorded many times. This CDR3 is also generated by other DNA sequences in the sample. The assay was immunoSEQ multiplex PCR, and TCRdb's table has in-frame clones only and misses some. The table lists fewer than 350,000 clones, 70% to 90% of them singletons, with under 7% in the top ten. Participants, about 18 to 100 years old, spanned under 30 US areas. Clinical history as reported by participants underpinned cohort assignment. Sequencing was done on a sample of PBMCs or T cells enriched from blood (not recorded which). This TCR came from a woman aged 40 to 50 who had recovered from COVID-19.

CDR3: CASSRQDNQPQHF. CDR3 bases: TGTGCCAGCTCACGCCAGGACAATCAGCCCCAGCATTTT. V is TRBV18 and J is TRBJ1-5; D ambiguous. Trimming stripped 4 bases from V and 3 bases from J, with 7 bases between. The CDR3 is 13 residues long. Germline values: CDR1 KGHSH, CDR2 LQKENI.